This T cell receptor (beta chain) was obtained from a study of blood T cell repertoires in COVID-19. Study context: Researchers got acute and convalescent COVID-19 samples from the United States, Italy and Spain. Nucleic acid was either cDNA or gDNA, and it came from T cells, B-cell-depleted T cells, or PBMCs.

Source study methods: It was from reference gene primer amplification that nucleated cell counts were estimated. Clones were sequenced by immunoSEQ multiplex PCR, and TCRdb holds only the in-frame ones, with some missing. The D gene and trimming were derived from the DNA, and the V and J assignments and clone size from that table. The sample lists about 260,000 clones; around 88% were seen once. CDR1 and CDR2 (germline): SGHVS, FNYEAQ. Between the trimmed V and J ends, which lost 4 bases and 2 bases, there was a span of 3 bases. The CDR3 is 11 residues long. Sequencing was performed on peripheral blood. V usage is TRBV7-6 and J usage is TRBJ2-7; D gene unclear. This clonotype was obtained from a man aged 25 to 40 with active or convalescent COVID-19. The CDR3: CASSSAYEQYF. DNA of the CDR3: TGTGCCAGCAGCTCTGCCTACGAGCAGTACTTC.